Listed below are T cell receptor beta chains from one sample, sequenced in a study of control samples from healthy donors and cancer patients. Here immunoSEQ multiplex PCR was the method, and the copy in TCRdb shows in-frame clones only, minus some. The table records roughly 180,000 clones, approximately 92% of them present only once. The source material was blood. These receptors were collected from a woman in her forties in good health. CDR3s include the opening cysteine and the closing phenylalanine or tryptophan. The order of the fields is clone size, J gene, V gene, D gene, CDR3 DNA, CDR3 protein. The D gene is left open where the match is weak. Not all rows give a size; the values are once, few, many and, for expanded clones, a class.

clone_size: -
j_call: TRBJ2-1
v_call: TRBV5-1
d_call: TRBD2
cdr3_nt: TGCGCCAGCAGCTTATCCGGGACTAGCGGGGGGGCGTACAATGAGCAGTTCTTC
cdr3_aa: CASSLSGTSGGAYNEQFF

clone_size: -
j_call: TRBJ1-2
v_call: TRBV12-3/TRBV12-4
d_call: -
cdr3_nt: TGTGCCAGCACCCTGGGGCAGGGACTCCGCTACACCTTC
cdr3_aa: CASTLGQGLRYTF

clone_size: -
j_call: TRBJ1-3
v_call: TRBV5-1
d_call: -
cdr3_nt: TGCGCCAGCAGCCTTTCGGGTATGACTGGAAACACCATATATTTT
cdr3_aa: CASSLSGMTGNTIYF

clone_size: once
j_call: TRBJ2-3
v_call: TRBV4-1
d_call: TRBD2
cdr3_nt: TGCGCCAGCAGCCAAGAACGGTTTGTTAGCGGGGGGGAGTCGGGATCAGATACGCAGTATTTT
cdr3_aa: CASSQERFVSGGESGSDTQYF

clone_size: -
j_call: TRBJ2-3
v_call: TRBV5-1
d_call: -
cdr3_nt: TGCGCCAGCAGCTTAATTCCCACAGATACGCAGTATTTT
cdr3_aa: CASSLIPTDTQYF

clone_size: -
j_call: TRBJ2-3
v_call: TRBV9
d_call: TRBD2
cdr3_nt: TGTGCCAGCGGACTAGCGGGGGGAAGCACAGATACGCAGTATTTT
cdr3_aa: CASGLAGGSTDTQYF

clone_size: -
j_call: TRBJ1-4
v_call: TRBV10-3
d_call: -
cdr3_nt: TGTGCCATCAGTGAAGTTCTGGGGGGAGAAAAACTGTTTTTT
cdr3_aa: CAISEVLGGEKLFF

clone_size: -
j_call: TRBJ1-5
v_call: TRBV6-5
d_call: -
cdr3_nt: TGTGCCAGCAGTAGAGGGGATAGCAATCAGCCCCAGCATTTT
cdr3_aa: CASSRGDSNQPQHF

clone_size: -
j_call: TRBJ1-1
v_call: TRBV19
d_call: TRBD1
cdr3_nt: TGTGCCAGTGAAGACAGGGCTGAAGCTTTCTTT
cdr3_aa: CASEDRAEAFF

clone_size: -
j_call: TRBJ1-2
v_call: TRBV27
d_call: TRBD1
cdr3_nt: TGTGCCAGCAGTCCAGGGACAGGGGGCGGCTATGGCTACACCTTC
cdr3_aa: CASSPGTGGGYGYTF

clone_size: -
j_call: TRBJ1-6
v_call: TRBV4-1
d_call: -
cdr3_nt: TGCGCCAGCAGCCAAGAGGCCAGGGCCAGTTCACCCCTCCACTTT
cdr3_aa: CASSQEARASSPLHF

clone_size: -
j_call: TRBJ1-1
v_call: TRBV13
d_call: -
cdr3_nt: TGTGCCAGCAGCTTAGTCGGTGGCTACGGGGGTGTGGCTGAAGCTTTCTTT
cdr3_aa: CASSLVGGYGGVAEAFF

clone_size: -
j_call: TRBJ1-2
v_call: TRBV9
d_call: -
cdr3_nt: TGTGCCAGCAGCGATGGCGGATTCCAGTGGGGCTACACCTTC
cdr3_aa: CASSDGGFQWGYTF

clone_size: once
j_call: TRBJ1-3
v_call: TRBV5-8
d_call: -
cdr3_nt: TGTGCCAGCAGCTCATTGACCAGAACGGGAAACACCATATATTTT
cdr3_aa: CASSSLTRTGNTIYF

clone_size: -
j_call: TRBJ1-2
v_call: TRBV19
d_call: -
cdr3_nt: TGTGCCAGTAGTATCGGCGTACTTGCTAACTATGGCTACACCTTC
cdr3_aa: CASSIGVLANYGYTF

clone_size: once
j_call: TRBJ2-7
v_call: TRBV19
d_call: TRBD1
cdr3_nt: TGTGCCAGTAGCGAACTAACAGGGGGCAACGAGCAGTACTTC
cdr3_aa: CASSELTGGNEQYF

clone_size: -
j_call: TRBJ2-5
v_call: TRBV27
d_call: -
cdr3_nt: TGTGCCAGCAGTGCACTCACAATGAAGTACCAGTACTTC
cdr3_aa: CASSALTMKYQYF

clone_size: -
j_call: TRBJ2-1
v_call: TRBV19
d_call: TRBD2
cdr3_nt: TGTGCCAGTAGACGGACTAGCGGGGATGAGCAGTTCTTC
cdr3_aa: CASRRTSGDEQFF

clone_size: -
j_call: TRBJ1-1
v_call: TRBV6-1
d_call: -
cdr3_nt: TGTGCCAGCAGTGAAAACAGGGAGGCTGAAGCTTTCTTT
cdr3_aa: CASSENREAEAFF

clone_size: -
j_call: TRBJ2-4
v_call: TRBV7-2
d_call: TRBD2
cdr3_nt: TGTGCCAGCAGCTCACCCCGGGGGGTGCGGATTCAGTACTTC
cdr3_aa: CASSSPRGVRIQYF

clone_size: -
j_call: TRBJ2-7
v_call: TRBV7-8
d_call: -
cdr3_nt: TGTGCCAGCAGTGCTCCGACCTACGAGCAGTACTTC
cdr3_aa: CASSAPTYEQYF

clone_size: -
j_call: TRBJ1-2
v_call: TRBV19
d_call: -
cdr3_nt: TGTGCCAGTAGTATCCTAACAGAAACCCTCGGCTACACCTTC
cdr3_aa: CASSILTETLGYTF

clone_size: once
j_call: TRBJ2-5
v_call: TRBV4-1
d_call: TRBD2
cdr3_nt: TGCGCCAGCAGCCAAGATCCTAGCGGTCAAGAGACCCAGTACTTC
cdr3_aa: CASSQDPSGQETQYF

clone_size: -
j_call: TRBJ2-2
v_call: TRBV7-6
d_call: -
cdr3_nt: TGTGCCAGCAGCTTAAACGGGGAGAACACCGGGGAGCTGTTTTTT
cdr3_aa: CASSLNGENTGELFF

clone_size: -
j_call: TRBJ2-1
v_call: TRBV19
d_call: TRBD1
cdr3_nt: TGTGCCAGTAGTATCAGGGACAGCCGCAATGAGCAGTTCTTC
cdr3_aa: CASSIRDSRNEQFF

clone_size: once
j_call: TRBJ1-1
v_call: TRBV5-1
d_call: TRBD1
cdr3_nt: TGCGCCAGCAGAAGGGACAGTACGAACACTGAAGCTTTCTTT
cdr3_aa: CASRRDSTNTEAFF

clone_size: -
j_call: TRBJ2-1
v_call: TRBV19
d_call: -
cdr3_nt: TGTGCCAGTATCCCCGGGGTAGGGTCCTACAATGAGCAGTTCTTC
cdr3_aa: CASIPGVGSYNEQFF

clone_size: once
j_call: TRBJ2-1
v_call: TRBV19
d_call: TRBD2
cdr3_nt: TGTGCCAGCGGGGGGACTAGCGGGGCCAAGGGGGACAATGAGCAGTTCTTC
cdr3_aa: CASGGTSGAKGDNEQFF

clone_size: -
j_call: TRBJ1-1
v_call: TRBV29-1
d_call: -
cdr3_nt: TGCAGCGTTGAAGATTGGCAGGGCCCAAGCACTGAAGCTTTCTTT
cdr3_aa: CSVEDWQGPSTEAFF

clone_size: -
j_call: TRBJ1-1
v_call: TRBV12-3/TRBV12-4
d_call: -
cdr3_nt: TGTGCCAGCACTGGACAACCGAACACTGAAGCTTTCTTT
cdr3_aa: CASTGQPNTEAFF

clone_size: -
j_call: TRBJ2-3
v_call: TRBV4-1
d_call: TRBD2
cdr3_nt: TGCGCCAGCAGCCCCCCGCGGGGGACTAGCCTCCAAGATACGCAGTATTTT
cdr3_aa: CASSPPRGTSLQDTQYF

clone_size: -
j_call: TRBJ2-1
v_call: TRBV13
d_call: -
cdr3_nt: TGTGCCAGCAGCTTAAAGGGACCGCCAGGGGACAATGAGCAGTTCTTC
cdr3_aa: CASSLKGPPGDNEQFF

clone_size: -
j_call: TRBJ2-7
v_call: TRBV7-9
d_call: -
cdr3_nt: TGTGCCAGCAGCTTAGTCTCCTACGAGCAGTACTTC
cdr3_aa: CASSLVSYEQYF

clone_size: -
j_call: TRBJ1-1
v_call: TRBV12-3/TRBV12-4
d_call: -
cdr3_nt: TGTGCCAGCAGTTTCGGCGGGTCAAGAGTAGCTTTCTTT
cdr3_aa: CASSFGGSRVAFF

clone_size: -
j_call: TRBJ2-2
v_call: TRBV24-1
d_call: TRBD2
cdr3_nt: TGTGCCACCAGTGATTTGGGCGGGGGGGCAGACACCGGGGAGCTGTTTTTT
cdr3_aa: CATSDLGGGADTGELFF

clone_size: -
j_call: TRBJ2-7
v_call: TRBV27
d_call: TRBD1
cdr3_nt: TGTGCCAGCGGGGACAGCTACGAGCAGTACTTC
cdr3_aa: CASGDSYEQYF

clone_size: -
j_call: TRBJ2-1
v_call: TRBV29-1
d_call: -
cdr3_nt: TGCAGCGTTGCATTATTACAGGCCCCCGGGCATGAGCAGTTCTTC
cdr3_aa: CSVALLQAPGHEQFF

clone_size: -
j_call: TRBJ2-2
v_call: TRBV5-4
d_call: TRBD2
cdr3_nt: TGTGCCAGCAGCACCGGGACTAGCGGGGGGGCCGGGGAGCTGTTTTTT
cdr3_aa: CASSTGTSGGAGELFF

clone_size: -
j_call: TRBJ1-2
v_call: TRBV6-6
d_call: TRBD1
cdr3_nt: TGTGCCAGCAGTTCGAGGACAGGGGAAGGTGGCTACACCTTC
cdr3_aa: CASSSRTGEGGYTF

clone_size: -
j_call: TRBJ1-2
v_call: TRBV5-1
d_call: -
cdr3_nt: TGCGCCAGCAGCTTGGTGGAGGGGAGGGGCTACACCTTC
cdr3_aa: CASSLVEGRGYTF